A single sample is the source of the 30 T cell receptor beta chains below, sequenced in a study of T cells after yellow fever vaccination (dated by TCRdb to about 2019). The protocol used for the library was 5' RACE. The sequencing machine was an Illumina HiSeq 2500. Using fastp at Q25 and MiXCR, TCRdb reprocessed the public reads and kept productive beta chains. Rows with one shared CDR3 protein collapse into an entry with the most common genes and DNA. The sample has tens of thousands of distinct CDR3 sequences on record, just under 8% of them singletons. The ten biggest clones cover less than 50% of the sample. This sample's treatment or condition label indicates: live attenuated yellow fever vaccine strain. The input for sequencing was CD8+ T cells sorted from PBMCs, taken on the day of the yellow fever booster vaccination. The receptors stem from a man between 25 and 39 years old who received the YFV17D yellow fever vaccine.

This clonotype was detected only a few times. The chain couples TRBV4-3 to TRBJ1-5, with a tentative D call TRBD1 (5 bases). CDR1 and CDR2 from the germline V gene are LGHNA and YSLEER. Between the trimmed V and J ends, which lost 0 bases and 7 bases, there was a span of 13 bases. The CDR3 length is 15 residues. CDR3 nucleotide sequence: TGCGCCAGCAGCCAAGATGGTAGGGGTGGCCAGCCCCAGCATTTT. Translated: CASSQDGRGGQPQHF.

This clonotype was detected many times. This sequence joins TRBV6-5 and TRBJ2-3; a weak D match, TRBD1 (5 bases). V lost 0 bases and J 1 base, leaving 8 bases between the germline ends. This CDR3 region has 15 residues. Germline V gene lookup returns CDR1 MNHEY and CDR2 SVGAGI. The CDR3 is CASSYSRARTDTQYF. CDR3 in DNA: TGTGCCAGCAGTTACTCCAGGGCCCGCACAGATACGCAGTATTTT.

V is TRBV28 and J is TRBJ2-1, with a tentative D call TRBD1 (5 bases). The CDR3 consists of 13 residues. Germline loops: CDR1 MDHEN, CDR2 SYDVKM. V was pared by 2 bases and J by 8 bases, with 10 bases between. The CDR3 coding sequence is TGTGCCAGCAGTTTAGACAGTAGGTATGAGCAGTTCTTC. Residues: CASSLDSRYEQFF. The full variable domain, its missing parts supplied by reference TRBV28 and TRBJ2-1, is DVKVTQSSRYLVKRTGEKVFLECVQDMDHENMFWYRQDPGLGLRLIYFSYDVKMKEKGDIPEGYSVSREKKERFSLILESASTNQTSMYLCASSLDSRYEQFFGPGTRLTVL.

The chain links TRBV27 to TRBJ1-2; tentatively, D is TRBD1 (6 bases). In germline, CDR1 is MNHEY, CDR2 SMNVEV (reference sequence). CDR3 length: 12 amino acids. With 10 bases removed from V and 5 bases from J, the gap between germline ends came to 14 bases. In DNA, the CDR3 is TGTGCCAATTGGACAGCGGATTATGGCTACACCTTC. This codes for CANWTADYGYTF.

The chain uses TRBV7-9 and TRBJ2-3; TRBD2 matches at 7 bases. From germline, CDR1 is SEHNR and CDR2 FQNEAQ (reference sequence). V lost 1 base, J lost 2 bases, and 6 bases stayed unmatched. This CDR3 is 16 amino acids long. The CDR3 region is CASSLVPSGITDTQYF. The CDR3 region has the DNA TGTGCCAGCAGCTTAGTCCCTAGCGGCATCACAGATACGCAGTATTTT.

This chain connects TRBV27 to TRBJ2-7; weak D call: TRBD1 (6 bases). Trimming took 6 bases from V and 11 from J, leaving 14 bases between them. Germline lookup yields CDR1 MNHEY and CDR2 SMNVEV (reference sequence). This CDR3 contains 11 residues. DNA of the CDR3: TGTGCCAGCAGCCCTGGGGGCCGGGAGTACTTC. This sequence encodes CASSPGGREYF.

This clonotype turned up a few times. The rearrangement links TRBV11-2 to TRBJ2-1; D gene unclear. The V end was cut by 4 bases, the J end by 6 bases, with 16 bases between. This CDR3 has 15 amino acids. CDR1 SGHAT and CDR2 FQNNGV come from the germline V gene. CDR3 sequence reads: CASSSNAGVSNEQFF. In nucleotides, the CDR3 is TGTGCCAGCAGCTCGAACGCTGGGGTCAGCAATGAGCAGTTCTTC. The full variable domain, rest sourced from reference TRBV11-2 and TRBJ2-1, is EAGVAQSPRYKIIEKRQSVAFWCNPISGHATLYWYQQILGQGPKLLIQFQNNGVVDDSQLPKDRFSAERLKGVDSTLKIQPAKLEDSAVYLCASSSNAGVSNEQFFGPGTRLTVL.

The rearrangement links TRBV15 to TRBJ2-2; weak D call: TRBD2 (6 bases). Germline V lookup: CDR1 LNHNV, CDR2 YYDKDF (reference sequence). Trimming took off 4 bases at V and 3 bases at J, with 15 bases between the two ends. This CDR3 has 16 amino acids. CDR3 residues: CATSKDLGGDTGELFF. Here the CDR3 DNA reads TGTGCCACCAGCAAAGACCTTGGAGGGGACACCGGGGAGCTGTTTTTT.

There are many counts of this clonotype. The CDR3 loop reads CASSYTVGTWEQFF. The CDR3 DNA is TGTGCCAGCAGTTACACCGTGGGCACTTGGGAGCAGTTCTTC. The chain carries TRBV6-5 and TRBJ2-1; D remains unclear. CDR1 is MNHEY and CDR2 is SVGAGI in the germline V gene. The CDR3 has 14 amino acids. V was cut by 2 bases and J by 10 bases, with 15 bases left in between.

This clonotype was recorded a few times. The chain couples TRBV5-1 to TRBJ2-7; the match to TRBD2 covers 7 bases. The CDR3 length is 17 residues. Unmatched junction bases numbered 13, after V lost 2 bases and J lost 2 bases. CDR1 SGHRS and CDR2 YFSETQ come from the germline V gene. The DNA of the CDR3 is TGCGCCAGCAGCTTCTTGGGGGAGGGCCCCACCACCTACGAGCAGTACTTC. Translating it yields CASSFLGEGPTTYEQYF.

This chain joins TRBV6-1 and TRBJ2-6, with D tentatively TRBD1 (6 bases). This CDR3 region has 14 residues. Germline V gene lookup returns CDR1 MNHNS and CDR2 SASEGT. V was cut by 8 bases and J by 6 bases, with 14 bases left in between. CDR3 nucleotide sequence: TGTGCCAGCTCAGGGGCTGGAGAGGCCAACGTCCTGACTTTC. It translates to CASSGAGEANVLTF.

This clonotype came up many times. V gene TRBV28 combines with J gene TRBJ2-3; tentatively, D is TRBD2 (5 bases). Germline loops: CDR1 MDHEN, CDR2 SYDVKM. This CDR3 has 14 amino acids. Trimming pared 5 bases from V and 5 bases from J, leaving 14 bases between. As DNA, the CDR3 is TGTGCCAGCAGTACATCGGACTTCCAAGATACGCAGTATTTT. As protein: CASSTSDFQDTQYF.

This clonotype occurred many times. In DNA, the CDR3 is TGCAGTGCTAGAGAGAATTTTGTAGATACGCAGTATTTT. It translates to CSARENFVDTQYF. The chain has TRBV20-1 and TRBJ2-3; unclear D gene. CDR3 length: 13 residues. CDR1 and CDR2 (germline): DFQATT, SNEGSKA (reference sequence). With 0 bases removed from V and 5 bases from J, the gap between germline ends came to 9 bases.

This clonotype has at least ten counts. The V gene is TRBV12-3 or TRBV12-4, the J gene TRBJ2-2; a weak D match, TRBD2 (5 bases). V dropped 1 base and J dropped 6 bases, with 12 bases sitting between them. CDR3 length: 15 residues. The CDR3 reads CASSLGSGGPGELFF. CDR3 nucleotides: TGTGCCAGCAGTTTAGGAAGCGGCGGACCCGGGGAGCTGTTTTTT.

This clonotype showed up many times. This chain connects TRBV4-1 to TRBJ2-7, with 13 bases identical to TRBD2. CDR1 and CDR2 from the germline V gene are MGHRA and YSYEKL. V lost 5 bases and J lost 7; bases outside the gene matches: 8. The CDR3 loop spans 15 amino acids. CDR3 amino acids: CASSTRLAGGGEQYF. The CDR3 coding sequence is TGCGCCAGCAGCACTCGACTAGCGGGAGGAGGGGAGCAGTACTTC.

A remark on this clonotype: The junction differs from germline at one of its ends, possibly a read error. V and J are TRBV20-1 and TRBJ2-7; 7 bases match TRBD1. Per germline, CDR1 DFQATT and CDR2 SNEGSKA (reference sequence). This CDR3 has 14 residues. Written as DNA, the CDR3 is TGCAGTGCTAGAGCCGGGACAGCCGACTACAAGCAGTACTTC. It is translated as CSARAGTADYKQYF.

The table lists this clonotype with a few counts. The CDR3 region has the DNA TGCCAGGACGACCGCCGGTACAATGAGCAGTTCTTC. Its protein product is CQDDRRYNEQFF. This rearrangement joins TRBV20-1 to TRBJ2-1; D remains ambiguous. Germline CDR1 and CDR2: DFQATT and SNEGSKA (reference sequence). The CDR3 runs 12 residues.

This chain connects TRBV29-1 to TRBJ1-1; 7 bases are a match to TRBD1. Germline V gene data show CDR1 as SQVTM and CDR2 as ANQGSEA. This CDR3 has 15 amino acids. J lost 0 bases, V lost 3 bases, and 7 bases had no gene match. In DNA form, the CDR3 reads TGCAGCGTTGATGGGACAGCATCTCTGAACACTGAAGCTTTCTTT. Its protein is CSVDGTASLNTEAFF.

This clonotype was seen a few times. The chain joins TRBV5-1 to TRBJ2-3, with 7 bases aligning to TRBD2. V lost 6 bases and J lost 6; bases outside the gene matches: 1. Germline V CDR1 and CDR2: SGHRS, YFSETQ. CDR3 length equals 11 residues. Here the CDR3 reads CASMTSDTQYF. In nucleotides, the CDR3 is TGCGCCAGCATGACTAGCGATACGCAGTATTTT.

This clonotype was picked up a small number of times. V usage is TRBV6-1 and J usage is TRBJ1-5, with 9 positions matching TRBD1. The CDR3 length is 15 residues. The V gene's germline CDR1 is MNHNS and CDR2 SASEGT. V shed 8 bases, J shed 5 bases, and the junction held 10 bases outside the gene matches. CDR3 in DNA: TGTGCCAGCCGCTCCGTCGGGGACAGGGATCAGCCCCAGCATTTT. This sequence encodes CASRSVGDRDQPQHF.

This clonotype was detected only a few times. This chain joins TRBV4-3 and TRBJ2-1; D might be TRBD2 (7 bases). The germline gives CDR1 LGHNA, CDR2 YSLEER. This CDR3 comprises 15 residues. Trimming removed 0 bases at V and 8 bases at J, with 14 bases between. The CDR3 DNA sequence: TGCGCCAGCAGCCAAGATTGGGGGGGGCAAGATGAGCAGTTCTTC. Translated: CASSQDWGGQDEQFF.

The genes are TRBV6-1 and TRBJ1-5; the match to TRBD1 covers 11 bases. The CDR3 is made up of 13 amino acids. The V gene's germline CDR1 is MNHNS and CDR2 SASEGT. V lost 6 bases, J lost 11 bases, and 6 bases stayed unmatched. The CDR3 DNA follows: TGTGCCAGCAGGGGACAGGGGGAAGTGGCCCAGCATTTT. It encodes CASRGQGEVAQHF.

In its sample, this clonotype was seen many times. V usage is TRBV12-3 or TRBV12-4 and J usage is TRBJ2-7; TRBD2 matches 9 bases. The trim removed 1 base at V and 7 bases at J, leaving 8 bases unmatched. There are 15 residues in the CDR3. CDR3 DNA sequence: TGTGCCAGCAGTTTAGAGTCTAGCGGGACGGGAGAGCAGTACTTC. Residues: CASSLESSGTGEQYF.

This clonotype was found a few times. CDR3: CASSLFVGGRQPQHF. For the CDR3, the DNA is TGTGCCAGCAGTTTATTCGTTGGGGGCCGGCAGCCCCAGCATTTT. This chain connects TRBV28 to TRBJ1-5, with D perhaps matching TRBD1 (6 bases). Trimming shortened V by 1 base and J by 7 bases, and 14 bases separated the two germline ends. The germline gives CDR1 MDHEN, CDR2 SYDVKM. The CDR3 covers 15 residues.

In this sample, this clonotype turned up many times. In DNA form, the CDR3 reads TGTGCCAGCAGCCAAGACAGGGAATGGTACTATGGCTACACCTTC. Encoded protein: CASSQDREWYYGYTF. The J gene is TRBJ1-2, the V gene TRBV4-2; D is perhaps TRBD1 (5 bases). Germline CDR1 and CDR2: LGHNA and YNFKEQ. The length of the CDR3 is 15 residues. The V and J ends lost 0 bases and 3 bases respectively, with 11 bases between them.

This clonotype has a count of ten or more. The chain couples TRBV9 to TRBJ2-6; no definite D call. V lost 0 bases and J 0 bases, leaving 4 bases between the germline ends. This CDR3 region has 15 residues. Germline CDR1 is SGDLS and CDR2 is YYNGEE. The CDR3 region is CASSVVASGANVLTF. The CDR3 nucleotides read TGTGCCAGCAGCGTAGTAGCCTCTGGGGCCAACGTCCTGACTTTC.

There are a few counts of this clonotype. CDR3 amino acids: CSARIRGPSGNTIYF. The CDR3 bases are TGCAGTGCTAGAATTCGGGGGCCCTCTGGAAACACCATATATTTT. The rearrangement links TRBV20-1 to TRBJ1-3; TRBD1 might be the D (6 bases). With 2 bases removed from V and 0 bases from J, the gap between germline ends came to 11 bases. CDR3 length equals 15 residues. CDR1 is DFQATT and CDR2 is SNEGSKA in the germline V gene (reference sequence).

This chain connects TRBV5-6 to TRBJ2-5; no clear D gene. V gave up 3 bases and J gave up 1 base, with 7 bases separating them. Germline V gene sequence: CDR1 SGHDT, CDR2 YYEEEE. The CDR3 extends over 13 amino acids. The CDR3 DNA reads TGTGCCAGCAGCTCGGAGATCCAAGAGACCCAGTACTTC. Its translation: CASSSEIQETQYF.

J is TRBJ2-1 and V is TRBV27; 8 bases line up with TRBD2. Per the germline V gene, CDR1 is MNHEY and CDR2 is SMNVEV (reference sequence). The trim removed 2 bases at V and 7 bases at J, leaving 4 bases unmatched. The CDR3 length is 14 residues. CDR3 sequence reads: CASSLAGGQNEQFF. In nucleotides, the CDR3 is TGTGCCAGCAGTTTAGCGGGAGGACAGAATGAGCAGTTCTTC.

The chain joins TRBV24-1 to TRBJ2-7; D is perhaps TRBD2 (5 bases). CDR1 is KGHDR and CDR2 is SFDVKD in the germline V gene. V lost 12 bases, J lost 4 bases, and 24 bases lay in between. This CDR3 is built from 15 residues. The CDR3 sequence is CAAEGWGGDSYEQYF. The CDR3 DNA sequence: TGTGCCGCCGAGGGTTGGGGTGGGGATTCGTACGAGCAGTACTTC.